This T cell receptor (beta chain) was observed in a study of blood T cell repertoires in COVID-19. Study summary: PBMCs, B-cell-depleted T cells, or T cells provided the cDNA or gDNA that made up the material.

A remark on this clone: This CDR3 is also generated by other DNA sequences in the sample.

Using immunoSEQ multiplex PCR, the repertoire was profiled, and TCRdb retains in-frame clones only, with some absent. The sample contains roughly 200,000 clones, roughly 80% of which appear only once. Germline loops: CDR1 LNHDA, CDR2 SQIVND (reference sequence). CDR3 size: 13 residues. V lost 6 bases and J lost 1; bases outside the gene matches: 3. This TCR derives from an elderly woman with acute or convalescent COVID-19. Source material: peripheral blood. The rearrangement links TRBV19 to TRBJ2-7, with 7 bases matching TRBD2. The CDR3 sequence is CASRASGSYEQYF. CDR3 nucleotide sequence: TGTGCCAGTAGGGCTAGCGGTTCCTACGAGCAGTACTTC. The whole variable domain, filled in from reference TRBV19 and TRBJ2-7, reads DGGITQSPKYLFRKEGQNVTLSCEQNLNHDAMYWYRQDPGQGLRLIYYSQIVNDFQKGDIAEGYSVSREKKESFPLTVTSAQKNPTAFYLCASRASGSYEQYFGPGTRLTVT.